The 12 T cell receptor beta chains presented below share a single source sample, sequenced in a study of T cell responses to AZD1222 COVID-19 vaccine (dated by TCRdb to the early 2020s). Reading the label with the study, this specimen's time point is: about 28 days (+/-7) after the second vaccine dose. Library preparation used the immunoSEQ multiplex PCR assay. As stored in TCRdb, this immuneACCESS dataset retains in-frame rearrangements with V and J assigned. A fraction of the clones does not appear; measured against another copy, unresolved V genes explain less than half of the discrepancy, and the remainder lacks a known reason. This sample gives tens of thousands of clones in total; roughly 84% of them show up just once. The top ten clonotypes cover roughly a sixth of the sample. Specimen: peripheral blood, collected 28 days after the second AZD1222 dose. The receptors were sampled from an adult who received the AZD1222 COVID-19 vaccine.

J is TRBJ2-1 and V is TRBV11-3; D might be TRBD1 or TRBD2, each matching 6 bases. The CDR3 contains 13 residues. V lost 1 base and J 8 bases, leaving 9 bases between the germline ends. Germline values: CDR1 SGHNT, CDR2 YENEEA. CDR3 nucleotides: TGTGCCAGCAGCTTAGCGGGGGCGGATGAGCAGTTCTTC. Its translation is CASSLAGADEQFF.

DNA of the CDR3: TGTGCTAGTGGTGCAATCCGGGCAGGACTCTATGGCTACACCTTC. This sequence encodes CASGAIRAGLYGYTF. J is TRBJ1-2 and V is TRBV12-5; no clear D gene. This CDR3 has 15 amino acids. Germline V gives CDR1 LGHNT, CDR2 FRNRAP. The V end lost 5 bases, the J end lost 4 bases, and 17 bases lay between the germline ends.

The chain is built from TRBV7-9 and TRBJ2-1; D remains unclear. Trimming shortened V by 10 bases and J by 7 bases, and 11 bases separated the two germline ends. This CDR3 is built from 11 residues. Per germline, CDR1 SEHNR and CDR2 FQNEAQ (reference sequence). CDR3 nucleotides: TGTGCCACCAATCCAAGGAATGAGCAGTTCTTC. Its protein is CATNPRNEQFF.

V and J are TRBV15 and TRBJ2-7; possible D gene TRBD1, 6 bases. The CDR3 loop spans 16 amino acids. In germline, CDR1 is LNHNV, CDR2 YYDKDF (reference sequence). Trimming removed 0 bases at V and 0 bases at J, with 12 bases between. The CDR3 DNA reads TGTGCCACCAGCAGAGATTACAGGGCGTCCTCCTACGAGCAGTACTTC. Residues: CATSRDYRASSYEQYF.

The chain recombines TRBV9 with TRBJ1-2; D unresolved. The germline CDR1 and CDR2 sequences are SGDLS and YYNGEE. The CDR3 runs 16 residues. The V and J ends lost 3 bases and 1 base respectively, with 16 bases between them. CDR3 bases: TGTGCCAGCAGCGCCACAGAAAGTCGCGTTAACTATGGCTACACCTTC. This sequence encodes CASSATESRVNYGYTF.

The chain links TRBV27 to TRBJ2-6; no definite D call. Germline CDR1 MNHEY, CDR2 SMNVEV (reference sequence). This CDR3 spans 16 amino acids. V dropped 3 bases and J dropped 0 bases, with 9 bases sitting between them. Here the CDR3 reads CASSFPSPSGANVLTF. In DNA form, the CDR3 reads TGTGCCAGCAGTTTTCCCTCCCCCTCTGGGGCCAACGTCCTGACTTTC.

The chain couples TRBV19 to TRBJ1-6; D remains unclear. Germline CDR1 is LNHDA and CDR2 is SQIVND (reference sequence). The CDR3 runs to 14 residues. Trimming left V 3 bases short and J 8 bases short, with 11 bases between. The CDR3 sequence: CASSIGVNDSPLHF. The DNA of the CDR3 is TGTGCCAGTAGTATTGGGGTCAACGATTCACCCCTCCACTTT.

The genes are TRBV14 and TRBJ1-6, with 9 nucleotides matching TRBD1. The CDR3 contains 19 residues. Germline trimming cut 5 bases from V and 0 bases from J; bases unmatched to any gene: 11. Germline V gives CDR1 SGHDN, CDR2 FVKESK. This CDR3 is CASSLRTGATSSYNSPLHF. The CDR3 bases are TGTGCCAGCAGCTTGCGGACAGGGGCTACAAGCTCCTATAATTCACCCCTCCACTTT.

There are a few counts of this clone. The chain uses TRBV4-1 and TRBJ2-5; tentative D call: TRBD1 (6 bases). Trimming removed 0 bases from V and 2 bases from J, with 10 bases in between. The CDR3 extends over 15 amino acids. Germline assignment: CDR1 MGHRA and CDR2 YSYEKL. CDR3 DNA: TGCGCCAGCAGCCAAGATAGTGGACAGCAAGAGACCCAGTACTTC. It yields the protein CASSQDSGQQETQYF.

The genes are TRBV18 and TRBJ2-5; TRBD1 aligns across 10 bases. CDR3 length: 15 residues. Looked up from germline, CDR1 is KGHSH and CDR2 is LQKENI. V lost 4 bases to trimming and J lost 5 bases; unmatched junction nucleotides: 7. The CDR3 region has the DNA TGTGCCAGCTCACAGATGGGGACAGGGGTCGAGACCCAGTACTTC. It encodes CASSQMGTGVETQYF.

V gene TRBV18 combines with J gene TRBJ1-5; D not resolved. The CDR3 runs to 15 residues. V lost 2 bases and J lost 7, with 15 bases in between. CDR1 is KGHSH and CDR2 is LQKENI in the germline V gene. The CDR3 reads CASSPSVGNEQPQHF. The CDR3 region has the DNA TGTGCCAGCTCACCATCCGTCGGAAATGAGCAGCCCCAGCATTTT. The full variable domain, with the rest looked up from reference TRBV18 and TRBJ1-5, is NAGVMQNPRHLVRRRGQEARLRCSPMKGHSHVYWYRQLPEEGLKFMVYLQKENIIDESGMPKERFSAEFPKEGPSILRIQQVVRGDSAAYFCASSPSVGNEQPQHFGDGTRLSIL.

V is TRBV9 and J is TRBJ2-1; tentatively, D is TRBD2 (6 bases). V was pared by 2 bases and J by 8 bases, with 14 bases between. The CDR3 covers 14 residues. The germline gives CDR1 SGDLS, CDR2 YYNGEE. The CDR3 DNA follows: TGTGCCAGCAGCGTTCACGACCGCGGGGATGAGCAGTTCTTC. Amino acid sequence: CASSVHDRGDEQFF. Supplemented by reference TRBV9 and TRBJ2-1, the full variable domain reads DSGVTQTPKHLITATGQRVTLRCSPRSGDLSVYWYQQSLDQGLQFLIQYYNGEERAKGNILERFSAQQFPDLHSELNLSSLELGDSALYFCASSVHDRGDEQFFGPGTRLTVL.